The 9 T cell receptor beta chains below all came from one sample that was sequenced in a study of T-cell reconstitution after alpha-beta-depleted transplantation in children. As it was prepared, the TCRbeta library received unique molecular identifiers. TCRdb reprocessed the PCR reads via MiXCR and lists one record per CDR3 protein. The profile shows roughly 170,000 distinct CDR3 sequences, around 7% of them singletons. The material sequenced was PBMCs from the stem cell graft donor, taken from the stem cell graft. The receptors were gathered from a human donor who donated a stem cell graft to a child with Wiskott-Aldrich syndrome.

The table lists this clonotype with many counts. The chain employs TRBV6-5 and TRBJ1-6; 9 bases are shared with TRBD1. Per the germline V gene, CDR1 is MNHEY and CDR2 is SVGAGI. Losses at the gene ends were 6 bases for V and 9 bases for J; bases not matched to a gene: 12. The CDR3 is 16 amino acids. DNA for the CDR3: TGTGCCAGCAGACAAAATACAGGGGGCGACGGTTCACCCCTCCACTTT. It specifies CASRQNTGGDGSPLHF.

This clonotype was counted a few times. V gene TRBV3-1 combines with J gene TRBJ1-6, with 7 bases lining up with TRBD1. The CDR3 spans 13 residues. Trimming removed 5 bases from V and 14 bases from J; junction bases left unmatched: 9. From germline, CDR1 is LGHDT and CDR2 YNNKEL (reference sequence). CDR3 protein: CASSSETGMALHF. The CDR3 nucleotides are TGTGCCAGCAGCTCGGAGACAGGGATGGCCCTCCACTTT.

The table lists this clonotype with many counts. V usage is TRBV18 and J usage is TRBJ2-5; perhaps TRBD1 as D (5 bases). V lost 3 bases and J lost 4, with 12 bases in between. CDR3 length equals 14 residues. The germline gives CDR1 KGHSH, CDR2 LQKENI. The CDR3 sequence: CASSPMTELETQYF. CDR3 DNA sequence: TGTGCCAGCTCACCCATGACAGAATTAGAGACCCAGTACTTC.

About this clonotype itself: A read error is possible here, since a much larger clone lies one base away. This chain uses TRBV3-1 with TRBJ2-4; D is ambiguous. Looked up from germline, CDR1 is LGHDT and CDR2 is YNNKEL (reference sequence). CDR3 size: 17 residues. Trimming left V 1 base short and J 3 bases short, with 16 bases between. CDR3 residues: CASSQVPYIAFKNIQYF. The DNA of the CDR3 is TGTGCCAGCAGCCAAGTCCCGTACATCGCTTTCAAAAACATTCAGTACTTC.

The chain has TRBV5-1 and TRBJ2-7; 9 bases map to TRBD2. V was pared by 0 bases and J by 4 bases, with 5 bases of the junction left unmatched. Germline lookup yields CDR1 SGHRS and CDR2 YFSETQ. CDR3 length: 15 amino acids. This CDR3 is CASSLVVAGAYEQYF. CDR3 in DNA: TGCGCCAGCAGCTTGGTAGTAGCGGGAGCTTACGAGCAGTACTTC.

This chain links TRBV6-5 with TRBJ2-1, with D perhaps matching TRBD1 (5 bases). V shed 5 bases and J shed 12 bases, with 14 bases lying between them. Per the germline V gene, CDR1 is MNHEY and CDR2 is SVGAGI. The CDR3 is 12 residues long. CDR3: CASSGELGAQFF. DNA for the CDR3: TGTGCCAGCAGTGGCGAGCTAGGGGCGCAGTTCTTC.

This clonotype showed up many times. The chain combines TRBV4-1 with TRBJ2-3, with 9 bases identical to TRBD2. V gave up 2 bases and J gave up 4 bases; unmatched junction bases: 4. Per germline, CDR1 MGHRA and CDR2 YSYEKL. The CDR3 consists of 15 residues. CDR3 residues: CASSQIAGASDTQYF. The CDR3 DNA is TGCGCCAGCAGCCAAATAGCGGGGGCATCAGATACGCAGTATTTT.

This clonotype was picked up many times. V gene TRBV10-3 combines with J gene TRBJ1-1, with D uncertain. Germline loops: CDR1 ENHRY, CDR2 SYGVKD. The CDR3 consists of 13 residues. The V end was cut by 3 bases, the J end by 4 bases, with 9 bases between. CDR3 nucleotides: TGTGCCATCAGTGATAAGGGTGGCACTGAAGCTTTCTTT. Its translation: CAISDKGGTEAFF.

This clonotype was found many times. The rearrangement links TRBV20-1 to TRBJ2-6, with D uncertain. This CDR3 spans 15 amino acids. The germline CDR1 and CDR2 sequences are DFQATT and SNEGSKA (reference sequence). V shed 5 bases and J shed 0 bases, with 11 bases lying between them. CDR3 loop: CSASRAYSGANVLTF. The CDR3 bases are TGCAGTGCTTCCCGGGCCTACTCTGGGGCCAACGTCCTGACTTTC.